This TCR beta chain appears in the sequencing data of a study of somatic mutations in cytotoxic T cells in rheumatoid arthritis. Profiled with immunoSEQ multiplex PCR; TCRdb holds only in-frame clones, not every one. The sample yields approximately 18,000 clones, more than 65% seen once. CDR1 SGDLS and CDR2 YYNGEE come from the germline V gene. The CDR3 is 14 residues long. Trimming cost V 1 base and J 6 bases; bases outside gene matches: 4. The V gene is TRBV9, the J gene TRBJ2-5; 9 bases are shared with TRBD2. Sequences were obtained from CD8+ T cells sorted from blood. This TCR derives from an adult with rheumatoid arthritis. The CDR3 region is CASSVSGGSKTQYF. CDR3 DNA sequence: TGTGCCAGCAGCGTAAGCGGGGGGTCAAAGACCCAGTACTTC.